Each of the 9 T cell receptor beta chains below was sequenced from the same sample in a study of response to subunit inactivated influenza vaccine. Each CDR3 protein gets one entry after TCRdb re-called the RT-PCR reads with MiXCR. The sample has some 850,000 distinct CDR3 sequences; around 18% are singletons. Sequenced here: PBMCs from blood, sampled 5 days after vaccination. All receptors come from a man in his fifties who received an inactivated influenza vaccine.

This clonotype has just a few counts. This rearrangement joins TRBV5-5 to TRBJ1-4; D remains ambiguous. V lost 1 base and J 8 bases, leaving 12 bases between the germline ends. Looked up from germline, CDR1 is SGHKS and CDR2 is YYEKEE (reference sequence). The CDR3 runs 14 residues. The CDR3 sequence: CASSLSTSEEKLFF. In DNA, the CDR3 is TGTGCCAGCAGCTTGAGTACAAGTGAGGAAAAACTGTTTTTT. Looking up the rest from reference TRBV5-5 and TRBJ1-4 gives the full variable domain: DAGVTQSPTHLIKTRGQQVTLRCSPISGHKSVSWYQQVLGQGPQFIFQYYEKEERGRGNFPDRFSARQFPNYSSELNVNALLLGDSALYLCASSLSTSEEKLFFGSGTQLSVL.

V gene TRBV10-2 combines with J gene TRBJ2-2; 12 bases are shared with TRBD2. Germline V lookup: CDR1 WSHSY, CDR2 SAAADI. The CDR3 loop spans 15 amino acids. V lost 7 bases, J lost 3 bases, and 3 bases stayed unmatched. The CDR3 DNA sequence: TGCGCCAGCACCCGGACTAGCGGGGACACCGGGGAGCTGTTTTTT. It yields the protein CASTRTSGDTGELFF.

The chain carries TRBV14 and TRBJ1-2; the D is unclear. The germline V gene encodes CDR1 SGHDN and CDR2 FVKESK. The CDR3 extends over 13 amino acids. Trimming pared 0 bases from V and 5 bases from J, leaving 7 bases between. The DNA for the CDR3 is TGTGCCAGCAGCCAAGATAGAAGTTATGGCTACACCTTC. Protein product: CASSQDRSYGYTF.

There are a few counts of this clonotype. The chain joins TRBV20-1 to TRBJ1-2, with D possibly TRBD1 on 5 matching bases. The CDR3 length is 15 residues. V lost 0 bases, J lost 6 bases, and 17 bases lay in between. CDR1 is DFQATT, CDR2 SNEGSKA, per germline (reference sequence). CDR3 sequence: CSARDSGVLSHGYTF. DNA for the CDR3: TGCAGTGCTAGAGATTCGGGGGTTCTATCCCATGGCTACACCTTC.

This rearrangement joins TRBV20-1 to TRBJ2-5, with a possible D match to TRBD2 (7 bases). The length of the CDR3 is 15 residues. V lost 6 bases and J lost 4, with 21 bases in between. Germline loops: CDR1 DFQATT, CDR2 SNEGSKA (reference sequence). The CDR3 sequence: CSARRLGGRGETQYF. The CDR3 coding sequence is TGCAGTGCCCGTAGGCTGGGGGGGCGGGGAGAGACCCAGTACTTC.

The J gene is TRBJ2-3, the V gene TRBV7-3; 8 bases fit TRBD2. The CDR3 covers 16 residues. V lost 1 base and J lost 1; bases outside the gene matches: 4. Germline lookup yields CDR1 SGHTA and CDR2 FQGTGA. DNA for the CDR3: TGTGCCAGCAGCTTAAGGACGGGAGGGGGCACAGATACGCAGTATTTT. This encodes CASSLRTGGGTDTQYF.

This chain links TRBV3-1 with TRBJ1-5, with 7 bases aligning to TRBD1. CDR1 is LGHDT, CDR2 YNNKEL, per germline (reference sequence). The trim removed 6 bases at V and 2 bases at J, leaving 16 bases unmatched. CDR3 length: 18 amino acids. The CDR3, as DNA: TGTGCCAGCAGGCGAACCTTTGGCGACAGGGCTGGCAATCAGCCCCAGCATTTT. It yields the protein CASRRTFGDRAGNQPQHF. Filled out from reference TRBV3-1 and TRBJ1-5, the complete variable domain reads DTAVSQTPKYLVTQMGNDKSIKCEQNLGHDTMYWYKQDSKKFLKIMFSYNNKELIINETVPNRFSPKSPDKAHLNLHINSLELGDSAVYFCASRRTFGDRAGNQPQHFGDGTRLSIL.

This clonotype was observed a handful of times. The chain links TRBV20-1 to TRBJ2-1; a possible D gene is TRBD2 (6 bases). Germline values: CDR1 DFQATT, CDR2 SNEGSKA (reference sequence). Trimming cost V 6 bases and J 8 bases, with 29 bases left between them. This CDR3 region has 17 residues. CDR3 sequence (DNA): TGCAGTGCGCCCGGGGATTTCCGGGACTCCTACACCCATGAGCAGTTCTTC. Its protein product is CSAPGDFRDSYTHEQFF.

This chain links TRBV18 with TRBJ2-3, with D unclear. The CDR3 contains 14 residues. Per germline, CDR1 KGHSH and CDR2 LQKENI. Trimming left V 0 bases short and J 1 base short, with 5 bases between. The CDR3 sequence is CASSPPTRTDTQYF. The CDR3 nucleotides are TGTGCCAGCTCACCACCCACCCGCACAGATACGCAGTATTTT. Full variable domain (outside the CDR3, taken from reference TRBV18 and TRBJ2-3): NAGVMQNPRHLVRRRGQEARLRCSPMKGHSHVYWYRQLPEEGLKFMVYLQKENIIDESGMPKERFSAEFPKEGPSILRIQQVVRGDSAAYFCASSPPTRTDTQYFGPGTRLTVL.